The present TCR beta chain was sequenced within a study of blood T cells in healthy people across ages. Whole-study findings and limits: Older individuals had lower TCR beta diversity per million T cells (the decline was roughly linear).

This CDR3 is 15 amino acids long. The ends were cut back, 1 base at V and 2 bases at J, with 11 bases in the middle. Germline CDR1 reads MGHRA; CDR2 reads YSYEKL. With respect to this clonotype: Its target is unknown.

The use of a sample-barcoded 5' primer and a J-beta primer mix characterized a second PCR of roughly 6 to 11 cycles. TCRdb analysed the 5' RACE reads with MiXCR anew, one entry per CDR3 protein. The sample gives fewer than 950,000 distinct CDR3 sequences, approximately 55% of which show up once; under 50% is in the top ten. No fewer than 5.5 micrograms of total RNA were isolated from every sample. The genes are TRBV4-1 and TRBJ1-2; D not resolved. The sequence was collected from a man older than 75 in good health. The sample consisted of blood. This CDR3 reads CASSQGGVRNYGYTF. The CDR3 DNA reads as TGCGCCAGCAGCCAAGGTGGGGTAAGGAACTATGGCTACACCTTC.